This entry lists 23 T cell receptor beta chains sequenced from one sample in a study of shared clonotypes between healthy human individuals (dated by TCRdb to the early 2020s). CD8 naive samples were obtained by positive selection for CCR7 among CD45RO-negative cells, yielding a CD45RA+CCR7+ population from which TemRA cells were excluded. Libraries were made using the immunoSEQ multiplex PCR assay. Imported from immuneACCESS, the table was reduced by TCRdb to in-frame sequences with V and J called. These copies leave out some clones; in studies compared against another copy, an unresolved V gene accounts for under half, and the cause of the remainder is not known. This sample comprises over 750,000 clones, 90% to 98% of them detected only once. Of the sample, approximately 0.2% falls within the top ten clones. Material: naive CD8+ T cells sorted from blood. The sample's cell subset or site label, decoded: CD45RA+CCR7+. Receptor source: a man aged 25 to 40 in good health.

The chain combines TRBV11-2 with TRBJ2-7, with D possibly matching TRBD1 (5 bases). From germline, CDR1 is SGHAT and CDR2 FQNNGV. This CDR3 has 14 residues. The ends were cut back, 3 bases at V and 2 bases at J, with 11 bases in the middle. CDR3 bases: TGTGCCAGCAGCTTCTCGACAGTTCCCTACGAGCAGTACTTC. Its protein product is CASSFSTVPYEQYF.

The CDR3 DNA follows: TGTGCCAGCAGCCAGTCCGAAGTCAGGGTGGGCACAGATACGCAGTATTTT. Residues: CASSQSEVRVGTDTQYF. This chain uses TRBV7-3 with TRBJ2-3; D possibly corresponds to TRBD1 (5 bases). The CDR3 covers 17 residues. V was trimmed by 5 bases and J by 1 base, leaving 19 bases between them. Germline lookup yields CDR1 SGHTA and CDR2 FQGTGA.

The rearrangement links TRBV7-2 to TRBJ2-5; 10 bases are a match to TRBD2. The length of the CDR3 is 16 residues. CDR1 and CDR2 (germline): SGHTA, FQGNSA. V was clipped by 1 base and J by 4 bases; unmatched bases: 6. CDR3 region: CASSLELAGMAETQYF. As DNA, the CDR3 is TGTGCCAGCAGCTTAGAACTAGCGGGAATGGCAGAGACCCAGTACTTC.

The chain has TRBV6-6 and TRBJ1-5; tentatively, D is TRBD1 (5 bases). CDR1 and CDR2 from the germline V gene are MNHNY and SVGAGI (reference sequence). V was cut by 2 bases and J by 5 bases, with 10 bases left in between. The CDR3 sequence is 14 residues long. CDR3 region: CASSYPVGDQPQHF. The CDR3 DNA reads as TGTGCCAGCAGTTACCCCGTGGGGGATCAGCCCCAGCATTTT.

The chain recombines TRBV7-2 with TRBJ2-7, with TRBD2 matching over 10 bases. The CDR3 runs 15 residues. V trimming: 3 bases; J trimming: 5 bases; junction bases outside the gene matches: 7. Per germline, CDR1 SGHTA and CDR2 FQGNSA. As DNA, the CDR3 is TGTGCCAGCAGCTTTTCTAGCGGGAGAACAAACGAGCAGTACTTC. Amino acid sequence: CASSFSSGRTNEQYF. The full variable domain, with the rest looked up from reference TRBV7-2 and TRBJ2-7, is GAGVSQSPSNKVTEKGKDVELRCDPISGHTALYWYRQSLGQGLEFLIYFQGNSAPDKSGLPSDRFSAERTGGSVSTLTIQRTQQEDSAVYLCASSFSSGRTNEQYFGPGTRLTVT.

This chain uses TRBV27 with TRBJ2-7; D is uncertain. The germline V gene encodes CDR1 MNHEY and CDR2 SMNVEV (reference sequence). Trimming stripped 5 bases from V and 0 bases from J, with 11 bases between. This CDR3 region has 14 residues. The CDR3, as DNA: TGTGCCAGCAGTCCCCAATTAAGCTCCTACGAGCAGTACTTC. Its protein is CASSPQLSSYEQYF.

This rearrangement joins TRBV29-1 to TRBJ2-7; 15 nucleotides agree with TRBD2. The germline CDR1 and CDR2 sequences are SQVTM and ANQGSEA. V lost 6 bases and J lost 6; bases outside the gene matches: 15. This CDR3 has 17 residues. In nucleotides, the CDR3 is TGCAGCGTGGCCGGAGGGGGCTGGGGACTAGCGGGGGGCGAGCAGTACTTC. Protein product: CSVAGGGWGLAGGEQYF.

V usage is TRBV7-9 and J usage is TRBJ2-5, with D possibly being TRBD1 or TRBD2 (5 bases each). V lost 5 bases and J lost 1, with 14 bases in between. Germline values: CDR1 SEHNR, CDR2 FQNEAQ (reference sequence). The CDR3 totals 15 residues. CDR3 bases: TGTGCCAGCAGCCTCCGGGGCCGGGTCCAAGAGACCCAGTACTTC. Its translation: CASSLRGRVQETQYF.

V gene TRBV7-9 combines with J gene TRBJ2-2; D may be TRBD2 (6 bases). The CDR3 extends over 15 amino acids. CDR1 is SEHNR, CDR2 FQNEAQ, per germline (reference sequence). V lost 5 bases and J 4 bases, leaving 14 bases between the germline ends. The CDR3: CASSQSGGTTGELFF. For the CDR3, the DNA is TGTGCCAGCAGCCAGAGTGGAGGGACCACCGGGGAGCTGTTTTTT.

In the case of this clone: The identical CDR3 is also encoded by other nucleotide sequences in the sample. The V and J genes are TRBV29-1 and TRBJ2-2; no clear D gene. Germline V lookup: CDR1 SQVTM, CDR2 ANQGSEA. This CDR3 spans 13 amino acids. Trimming stripped 6 bases from V and 2 bases from J, with 10 bases between. CDR3 residues: CSVSGRNTGELFF. The DNA of the CDR3 is TGCAGCGTCTCGGGCAGAAACACCGGGGAGCTGTTTTTT.

This chain joins TRBV2 and TRBJ2-2, with D maybe TRBD2 (6 bases). V lost 6 bases and J 6 bases, leaving 14 bases between the germline ends. Germline values: CDR1 SNHLY, CDR2 FYNNEI. The CDR3 has 14 amino acids. In DNA, the CDR3 is TGTGCCAGCAGGGGACTCGACTCGGCCGGGGAGCTGTTTTTT. It is translated as CASRGLDSAGELFF.

The chain employs TRBV15 and TRBJ2-1, with 7 bases identical to TRBD1. Germline CDR1 and CDR2: LNHNV and YYDKDF (reference sequence). J gave up 5 bases and V 3 bases, and 10 bases lay outside the gene matches. The CDR3 loop spans 16 amino acids. The CDR3 reads CATSRSTGVYDNEQFF. The CDR3 region has the DNA TGTGCCACCAGCAGGTCCACAGGGGTCTACGACAATGAGCAGTTCTTC.

The chain is built from TRBV6-5 and TRBJ2-1; tentatively, D is TRBD2 (6 bases). With 5 bases removed from V and 1 base from J, the gap between germline ends came to 12 bases. CDR3 length equals 15 residues. Germline-derived CDR1 and CDR2 are MNHEY and SVGAGI. The CDR3 protein is CASSGGEDSYNEQFF. The DNA for the CDR3 is TGTGCCAGCAGTGGAGGGGAGGATTCCTACAATGAGCAGTTCTTC.

This chain links TRBV7-9 with TRBJ1-1; 8 positions match TRBD1. The CDR3 has 16 residues. Trimming cost V 6 bases and J 5 bases; bases outside gene matches: 14. In germline, CDR1 is SEHNR, CDR2 FQNEAQ (reference sequence). The CDR3 spells CASRERQGWGRTEAFF. CDR3 nucleotide sequence: TGTGCCAGCAGAGAGCGACAGGGGTGGGGGAGGACTGAAGCTTTCTTT.

The chain uses TRBV7-9 and TRBJ1-1; possibly TRBD1 for D (5 bases). V was trimmed by 4 bases and J by 8 bases, leaving 8 bases between them. The CDR3 runs to 11 residues. Germline V lookup: CDR1 SEHNR, CDR2 FQNEAQ (reference sequence). The CDR3 region has the DNA TGTGCCAGCAGCTACGACAGCGAAGCTTTCTTT. This codes for CASSYDSEAFF.

The V and J genes are TRBV18 and TRBJ2-7; D gene ambiguous. The CDR3 length is 13 residues. Germline CDR1 reads KGHSH; CDR2 reads LQKENI. V lost 1 base and J 7 bases, leaving 11 bases between the germline ends. CDR3 nucleotides: TGTGCCAGCTCACCACGTGGGTTCCATGAGCAGTACTTC. Amino acids: CASSPRGFHEQYF.

The V call is TRBV5-6, the J call TRBJ1-2; D might be TRBD1 (5 bases). This CDR3 comprises 16 residues. Trimming stripped 0 bases from V and 6 bases from J, with 18 bases between. The germline CDR1 and CDR2 sequences are SGHDT and YYEEEE. The CDR3 sequence is CASSLAGEGRQNGYTF. The DNA for the CDR3 is TGTGCCAGCAGCTTGGCCGGGGAGGGGAGGCAGAATGGCTACACCTTC.

This clone was detected only once. This chain uses TRBV11-3 with TRBJ2-1, with 10 bases identical to TRBD1. This CDR3 is built from 14 residues. V gave up 5 bases and J gave up 10 bases; unmatched junction bases: 8. The germline gives CDR1 SGHNT, CDR2 YENEEA. The CDR3 spells CASSPRQGAREQFF. For the CDR3, the DNA is TGTGCCAGCAGCCCGAGACAGGGGGCGCGAGAGCAGTTCTTC.

The chain couples TRBV27 to TRBJ1-2; 7 bases agree with TRBD1. CDR3 length: 13 amino acids. V shed 4 bases, J shed 8 bases, and the junction held 7 bases outside the gene matches. The germline CDR1 and CDR2 sequences are MNHEY and SMNVEV (reference sequence). CDR3 residues: CASSSYRGEGYTF. The CDR3 nucleotides are TGTGCCAGCAGTTCCTACAGGGGAGAGGGCTACACCTTC.

The J gene is TRBJ2-1, the V gene TRBV11-2, with D unclear. The V end was cut by 5 bases, the J end by 8 bases, with 7 bases between. The CDR3 length is 11 residues. Germline CDR1 and CDR2: SGHAT and FQNNGV. This CDR3 is CASSREDEQFF. The CDR3 DNA follows: TGTGCCAGCAGCCGCGAGGATGAGCAGTTCTTC.

This chain uses TRBV15 with TRBJ2-7; D remains ambiguous. Germline CDR1 and CDR2: LNHNV and YYDKDF (reference sequence). The CDR3 extends over 12 amino acids. With 5 bases removed from V and 2 bases from J, the gap between germline ends came to 7 bases. The chain's CDR3 is CATSGEAYEQYF. In DNA form, the CDR3 reads TGTGCCACCAGCGGCGAAGCCTACGAGCAGTACTTC.

Written as DNA, the CDR3 is TGCAGCGTTAAAGCGGGAGGGCAGTACGAGCAGTACTTC. It translates to CSVKAGGQYEQYF. This chain connects TRBV29-1 to TRBJ2-7, with TRBD2 matching 10 bases. Per the germline V gene, CDR1 is SQVTM and CDR2 is ANQGSEA. The CDR3 totals 13 residues. The J segment lost 4 bases and the V segment lost 5 bases, leaving 5 bases of the junction unmatched.

This clone appeared a single time. The J gene is TRBJ1-3, the V gene TRBV27, with D perhaps matching TRBD1 (5 bases). Trimming took off 4 bases at V and 6 bases at J, with 13 bases between the two ends. Germline V CDR1 and CDR2: MNHEY, SMNVEV (reference sequence). This CDR3 contains 14 residues. The CDR3 loop reads CASSSLGGENTIYF. The CDR3, as DNA: TGTGCCAGCAGTTCCCTGGGGGGAGAAAACACCATATATTTT.